This record concerns one T cell receptor (beta chain) sequence. Its antigen is unknown. MiXCR was run by TCRdb on the 5' RACE reads, yielding one entry per CDR3 protein. The table records some 350,000 distinct CDR3 sequences, under 7.5% of them present only once. The CDR3 runs to 16 residues. V lost 5 bases, J lost 0 bases, and 10 bases stayed unmatched. In germline, CDR1 is SEHNR, CDR2 FQNEAQ (reference sequence). This record comes from a study of T cells after yellow fever vaccination. Findings and caveats of the study: Researchers noted that a small share of clonotypes showed up in both CD4 and CD8 compartments.

The receptor was isolated from a man aged 25 to 40 who received the YFV17D yellow fever vaccine. The J gene is TRBJ2-7, the V gene TRBV7-9; 7 nucleotides line up with TRBD1. Sample: PBMCs, taken 5 days after the yellow fever booster vaccination. CDR3 in DNA: TGTGCCAGCAGCCCCCTTGGGACAGATTCCTCCTACGAGCAGTACTTC. It specifies CASSPLGTDSSYEQYF.